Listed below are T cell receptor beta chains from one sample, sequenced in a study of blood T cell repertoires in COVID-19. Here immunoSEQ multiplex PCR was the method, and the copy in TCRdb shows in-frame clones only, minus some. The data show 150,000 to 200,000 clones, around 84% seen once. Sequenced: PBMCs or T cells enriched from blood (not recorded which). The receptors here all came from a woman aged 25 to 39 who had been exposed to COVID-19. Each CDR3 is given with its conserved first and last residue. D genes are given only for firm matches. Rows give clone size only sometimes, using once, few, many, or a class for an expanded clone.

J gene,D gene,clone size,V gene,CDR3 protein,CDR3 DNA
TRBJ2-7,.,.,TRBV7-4,CASTPGLTSYEQYF,TGTGCCAGCACCCCGGGACTGACCTCCTACGAGCAGTACTTC
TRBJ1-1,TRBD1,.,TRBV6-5,CASSYSGQGGTEAFF,TGTGCCAGCAGTTACTCGGGACAGGGTGGCACTGAAGCTTTCTTT
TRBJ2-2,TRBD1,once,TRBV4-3,CASSQNRGPDVTGELFF,TGCGCCAGCAGCCAGAACAGGGGCCCCGATGTCACCGGGGAGCTGTTTTTT
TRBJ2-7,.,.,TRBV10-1,CASRGTGTLTYEQYF,TGCGCCAGCAGGGGGACCGGGACATTGACCTACGAGCAGTACTTC
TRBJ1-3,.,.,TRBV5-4,CASSSTVSGNTIYF,TGTGCCAGCAGCTCGACAGTCTCTGGAAACACCATATATTTT
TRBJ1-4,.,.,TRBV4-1,CASSQVYLEKLFF,TGCGCCAGCAGCCAAGTTTATCTTGAAAAACTGTTTTTT
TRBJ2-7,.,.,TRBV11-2,CASSFPYGERYEQYF,TGTGCCAGCAGCTTCCCCTATGGGGAGCGGTACGAGCAGTACTTC
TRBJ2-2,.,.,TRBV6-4,CASSEVSGNTGELFF,TGTGCCAGCAGTGAGGTTAGCGGGAACACCGGGGAGCTGTTTTTT
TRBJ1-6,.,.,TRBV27,CASSIGQNNSPLHF,TGTGCCAGCAGTATAGGACAGAATAATTCACCCCTCCACTTT
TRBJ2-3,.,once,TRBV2,CASSVRGTGPDTQYF,TGTGCCAGCAGTGTCCGGGGAACGGGCCCAGATACGCAGTATTTT
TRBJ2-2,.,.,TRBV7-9,CASSLGNNTGELFF,TGTGCCAGCAGCTTGGGCAACAACACCGGGGAGCTGTTTTTT
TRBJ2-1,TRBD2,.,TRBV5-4,CASSLGPGGSSYNEQFF,TGTGCCAGCAGCTTGGGGCCCGGGGGGAGCTCCTACAATGAGCAGTTCTTC
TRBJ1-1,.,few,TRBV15,CATRKETEAFF,TGTGCCACCAGGAAGGAGACTGAAGCTTTCTTT
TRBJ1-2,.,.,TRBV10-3,CAISESLGVGGYTF,TGTGCCATCAGTGAGTCGCTAGGGGTAGGAGGCTACACCTTC
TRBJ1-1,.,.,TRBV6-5,CASSYFGENTEAFF,TGTGCCAGCAGTTACTTCGGAGAGAACACTGAAGCTTTCTTT
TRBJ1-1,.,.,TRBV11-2,CASSFGVRGIMNTEAFF,TGTGCCAGCAGCTTCGGGGTTCGGGGGATTATGAACACTGAAGCTTTCTTT
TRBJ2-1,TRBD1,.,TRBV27,CASRTGAVNEQFF,TGTGCCAGCAGGACAGGGGCCGTGAATGAGCAGTTCTTC
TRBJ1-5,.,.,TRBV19,CASSIIAENQPQHF,TGTGCCAGTAGTATAATAGCAGAAAATCAGCCCCAGCATTTT
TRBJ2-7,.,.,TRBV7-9,CASSSQGQRLISYEQYF,TGTGCCAGCAGCTCACAGGGCCAGCGATTAATCTCCTACGAGCAGTACTTC
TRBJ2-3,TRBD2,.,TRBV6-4,CASSEESGGSTDTQYF,TGTGCCAGCAGTGAGGAAAGCGGGGGAAGCACAGATACGCAGTATTTT
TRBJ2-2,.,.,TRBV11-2,CASSPLVSGELFF,TGTGCCAGCAGCCCACTAGTTTCCGGGGAGCTGTTTTTT
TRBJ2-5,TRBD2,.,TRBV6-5,CASSFLSGGAQYF,TGTGCCAGCAGTTTCTTAAGCGGGGGGGCCCAGTACTTC
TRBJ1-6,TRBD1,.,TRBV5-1,CASSLTGAGQSSPLHF,TGCGCCAGCAGCTTGACGGGGGCGGGACAGTCCTCACCCCTCCACTTT
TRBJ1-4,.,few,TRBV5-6,CASNSRGQVREKLFF,TGTGCCAGCAACTCCCGCGGACAAGTTCGAGAAAAACTGTTTTTT
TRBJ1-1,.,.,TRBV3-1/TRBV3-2,CATSTSKNTEAFF,TGTGCCACCTCCACCAGTAAAAACACTGAAGCTTTCTTT
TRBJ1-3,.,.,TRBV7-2,CASSLVGQQASGNTIYF,TGTGCCAGCAGCTTAGTTGGACAGCAGGCGTCTGGAAACACCATATATTTT
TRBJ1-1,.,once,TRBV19,CASSIVRNTEAFF,TGTGCCAGTAGTATTGTGCGGAACACTGAAGCTTTCTTT
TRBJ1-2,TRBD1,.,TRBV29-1,CSVTGGDYGYTF,TGCAGCGTGACAGGGGGCGACTATGGCTACACCTTC
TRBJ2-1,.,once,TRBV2,CASKGQAVRNEQFF,TGTGCCAGCAAGGGTCAAGCGGTTCGCAATGAGCAGTTCTTC
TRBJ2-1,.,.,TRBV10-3,CAISESVGNNEQFF,TGTGCCATCAGTGAGTCGGTCGGGAATAATGAGCAGTTCTTC
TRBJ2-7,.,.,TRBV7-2,CASSQARVSSYEQYF,TGTGCCAGCAGCCAAGCCAGGGTTAGCTCCTACGAGCAGTACTTC
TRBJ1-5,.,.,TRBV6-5,CASSYLGESQPQHF,TGTGCCAGCAGTTACCTTGGGGAGTCTCAGCCCCAGCATTTT
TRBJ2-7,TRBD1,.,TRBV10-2,CASSFGTGYEQYF,TGCGCCAGCAGCTTCGGGACAGGGTACGAGCAGTACTTC
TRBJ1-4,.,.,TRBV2,CASQGRATNEKLFF,TGTGCCTCCCAGGGCAGGGCAACTAATGAAAAACTGTTTTTT
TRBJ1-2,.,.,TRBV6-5,CASSYLRPPLTF,TGTGCCAGCAGTTACTTGCGCCCCCCCCTCACCTTC
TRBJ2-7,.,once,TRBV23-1,CASSQRDTYEQYF,TGCGCCAGCAGTCAACGGGACACCTACGAGCAGTACTTC
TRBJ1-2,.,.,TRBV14,CASSHRGGYGYTF,TGTGCCAGCAGCCATAGGGGGGGTTATGGCTACACCTTC
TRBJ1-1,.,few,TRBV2,CASRKGEAFF,TGTGCCAGCAGGAAGGGGGAAGCTTTCTTT
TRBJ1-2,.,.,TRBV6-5,CASSSIGAPNYGYTF,TGTGCCAGCAGCTCCATAGGGGCGCCGAACTATGGCTACACCTTC
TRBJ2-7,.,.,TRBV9,CASSVVAGAYEQYF,TGTGCCAGCAGCGTAGTCGCAGGGGCCTACGAGCAGTACTTC
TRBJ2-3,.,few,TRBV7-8,CASSLSGQGTDTQYF,TGTGCCAGCAGCTTAAGCGGGCAGGGCACAGATACGCAGTATTTT
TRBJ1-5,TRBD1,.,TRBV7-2,CASSLQGAQAQPQHF,TGTGCCAGCAGCTTACAGGGGGCGCAGGCTCAGCCCCAGCATTTT
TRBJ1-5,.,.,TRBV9,CASSPRGNQPQHF,TGTGCCAGCAGTCCTCGGGGCAATCAGCCCCAGCATTTT